These 24 T cell receptor beta chains were all obtained from the same sample, sequenced in a study of T cells in Graves' hyperthyroidism and ophthalmopathy. Amplified regions were TCR beta CDR3 sequences from RNA transcripts. HTBI primers drove first-round RT-PCR of the TCR CDR3. TCRdb re-analysed the multiplex PCR reads in MiXCR, keeping a single row per CDR3 protein. Of approximately 690,000 distinct CDR3 sequences listed, around 15% were seen once; the top ten hold about 12%. Specimen: blood. These receptors were taken from a woman between 45 and 65 years old with Graves' ophthalmopathy.

Ten or more counts support this clonotype. This rearrangement joins TRBV28 to TRBJ2-1; 8 bases line up with TRBD2. Germline V gives CDR1 MDHEN, CDR2 SYDVKM. This CDR3 contains 15 residues. J was trimmed by 0 bases and V by 6 bases; bases with no gene match: 4. The CDR3 sequence: CASSPGLDSYNEQFF. The DNA of the CDR3 is TGTGCCAGCAGCCCGGGACTAGACTCCTACAATGAGCAGTTCTTC.

This clonotype was detected a few times. The genes are TRBV7-9 and TRBJ1-2; no reliable D call. V dropped 2 bases and J dropped 6 bases, with 1 base sitting between them. In germline, CDR1 is SEHNR, CDR2 FQNEAQ (reference sequence). The CDR3 totals 10 residues. The CDR3 coding sequence is TGTGCCAGCAGCTTACATGGCTACACCTTC. It encodes CASSLHGYTF.

As for this clonotype: Being one base from a much bigger clone, this may be a read error. The chain carries TRBV5-1 and TRBJ2-7, with no clear D. Between the trimmed V and J ends, which lost 4 bases and 0 bases, there was a span of 14 bases. Germline V gene data show CDR1 as SGHRS and CDR2 as YFSETQ. The CDR3 spans 15 residues. The CDR3 reads CASSQIRKSSYEQYF. In DNA form, the CDR3 reads TGCGCCAGCAGCCAAATACGAAAGAGCTCCTACGAGCAGTACTTC.

This clonotype has ten or more counts. This sequence joins TRBV3-1 and TRBJ2-2; D remains ambiguous. Germline values: CDR1 LGHDT, CDR2 YNNKEL (reference sequence). The CDR3 sequence is 12 residues long. V shed 2 bases and J shed 4 bases, with 2 bases lying between them. CDR3 protein: CASSQLTGELFF. In DNA, the CDR3 is TGTGCCAGCAGCCAACTCACCGGGGAGCTGTTTTTT.

The gene calls are TRBV2 and TRBJ1-2; D perhaps matches TRBD1 (5 bases). The length of the CDR3 is 14 residues. V was shortened by 4 bases and J by 4 bases, with 13 bases between the two germline ends. The germline CDR1 and CDR2 sequences are SNHLY and FYNNEI. The CDR3: CASSATTVFYGYTF. DNA for the CDR3: TGTGCCAGCAGTGCCACGACAGTGTTCTATGGCTACACCTTC.

This clonotype was observed many times. This chain connects TRBV6-2 or TRBV6-3 to TRBJ2-1; 14 bases align to TRBD2. Looked up from germline, CDR1 is MNHEY and CDR2 is SVGEGT. Trimming cost V 5 bases and J 6 bases; bases outside gene matches: 21. The CDR3 extends over 21 amino acids. CDR3 nucleotides: TGTGCCAGCAGTCCTCCCCGACCGGGACTAGCGGGAGTAGGTCCCTTCAATGAGCAGTTCTTC. This codes for CASSPPRPGLAGVGPFNEQFF.

This chain uses TRBV28 with TRBJ1-6; 11 bases match TRBD1. V dropped 5 bases and J dropped 9; count of bases not matched to a gene: 6. CDR1 and CDR2 (germline): MDHEN, SYDVKM. This CDR3 has 15 amino acids. The CDR3 DNA sequence: TGTGCCAGCAGTCTAAGGACAGGGGGCGTTTCACCCCTCCACTTT. As protein: CASSLRTGGVSPLHF.

This chain connects TRBV5-1 to TRBJ2-5; the match to TRBD2 covers 8 bases. The CDR3 is 15 residues long. The V gene's germline CDR1 is SGHRS and CDR2 YFSETQ. V lost 1 base and J lost 1; bases outside the gene matches: 3. This CDR3 is CASSLTLAGQETQYF. CDR3 DNA sequence: TGCGCCAGCAGCTTGACTCTAGCGGGCCAAGAGACCCAGTACTTC.

This clonotype was seen many times. The rearrangement uses TRBV18 and TRBJ2-1; 13 nucleotides match TRBD2. Germline lookup yields CDR1 KGHSH and CDR2 LQKENI. This CDR3 is built from 19 residues. After removal of 4 bases from V and 2 bases from J, the junction contained 11 bases not matched to a gene. CDR3 sequence (DNA): TGTGCCAGCTCACGAGCTGAGGGACTAGCGGGGCCCCCCTACAATGAGCAGTTCTTC. This gives the protein CASSRAEGLAGPPYNEQFF. Using reference TRBV18 and TRBJ2-1 for the parts outside the CDR3, the full variable domain is NAGVMQNPRHLVRRRGQEARLRCSPMKGHSHVYWYRQLPEEGLKFMVYLQKENIIDESGMPKERFSAEFPKEGPSILRIQQVVRGDSAAYFCASSRAEGLAGPPYNEQFFGPGTRLTVL.

This clonotype was counted many times. V and J are TRBV4-2 and TRBJ2-5; 9 bases align to TRBD2. With V trimmed by 5 bases and J by 4 bases, 11 bases remained unmatched. Germline V lookup: CDR1 LGHNA, CDR2 YNFKEQ. The CDR3 runs to 16 residues. The CDR3 nucleotides read TGTGCCAGCAGCACCCGACTAGCGGAGGAGGGAGAGACCCAGTACTTC. Its translation is CASSTRLAEEGETQYF.

This clonotype came up many times. The gene calls are TRBV12-3 or TRBV12-4 and TRBJ2-5; D gene ambiguous. CDR3 length: 13 residues. Trimming pared 7 bases from V and 2 bases from J, leaving 11 bases between. CDR3 in amino acids: CASTRDSQETQYF. For the CDR3, the DNA is TGTGCCAGCACCCGTGACTCTCAAGAGACCCAGTACTTC.

This clonotype was observed many times. J is TRBJ2-1 and V is TRBV7-8, with D perhaps TRBD1 (5 bases). V was trimmed by 7 bases and J by 4 bases, leaving 11 bases between them. Per germline, CDR1 SGHVS and CDR2 FQNEAQ. The CDR3 runs 13 residues. The CDR3 DNA is TGTGCCAGCACCACAGGACGGTACAATGAGCAGTTCTTC. It is translated as CASTTGRYNEQFF.

At least ten counts were recorded for this clonotype. V gene TRBV3-1 combines with J gene TRBJ2-3; the D gene is possibly TRBD2 (6 bases). With 2 bases removed from V and 1 base from J, the gap between germline ends came to 10 bases. From germline, CDR1 is LGHDT and CDR2 YNNKEL (reference sequence). The CDR3 has 15 residues. Here the CDR3 reads CASSQSGVGTDTQYF. CDR3 coding DNA: TGTGCCAGCAGCCAATCGGGAGTTGGCACAGATACGCAGTATTTT.

Of note for this clonotype: This clone may be a read error of a much larger clone one base away. The V gene is TRBV6-2 or TRBV6-3, the J gene TRBJ2-7; TRBD2 is a possible D gene (5 bases). CDR3 size: 15 residues. Germline loops: CDR1 MNHEY, CDR2 SVGEGT. V lost 7 bases, J lost 6 bases, and 22 bases lay in between. The CDR3 region is CASMSVDAQDCEQYF. The CDR3, as DNA: TGTGCCAGCATGTCTGTGGACGCCCAGGACTGCGAGCAGTACTTC.

At least ten counts were recorded for this clonotype. The rearrangement uses TRBV28 and TRBJ2-3; D is perhaps TRBD1 (6 bases). The V gene's germline CDR1 is MDHEN and CDR2 SYDVKM. This CDR3 is built from 14 residues. Trimming took 5 bases from V and 2 from J, leaving 11 bases between them. CDR3 loop: CASSPTGYTDTQYF. The DNA for the CDR3 is TGTGCCAGCAGTCCGACAGGTTACACAGATACGCAGTATTTT.

The chain uses TRBV12-3 or TRBV12-4 and TRBJ2-1; a possible D gene is TRBD2 (6 bases). V lost 4 bases to trimming and J lost 4 bases, with 11 bases between them. This CDR3 is built from 14 residues. The CDR3 is CASSSSAHYNEQFF. The CDR3 nucleotides read TGTGCCAGCAGTTCTAGCGCCCATTACAATGAGCAGTTCTTC.

This clonotype was counted a few times. The chain couples TRBV6-1 to TRBJ2-5, with D tentatively TRBD2 (6 bases). Germline CDR1 is MNHNS and CDR2 is SASEGT. V dropped 6 bases and J dropped 4 bases, with 15 bases sitting between them. The CDR3 totals 14 residues. CDR3 protein: CASRGLGVLETQYF. CDR3 coding DNA: TGTGCCAGCAGGGGACTTGGGGTATTAGAGACCCAGTACTTC.

This clonotype was counted between two and nine times. This chain connects TRBV19 to TRBJ2-5, with TRBD2 as a possible D gene (6 bases). The CDR3 has 16 residues. Germline CDR1 and CDR2: LNHDA and SQIVND (reference sequence). The V gene lost 4 bases and the J gene lost 2 bases, with 17 bases spanning the gap. Written as DNA, the CDR3 is TGTGCCAGTAGTACAACCAATCGGGGACTTCAAGAGACCCAGTACTTC. Its translation: CASSTTNRGLQETQYF. Combining the CDR3 with reference TRBV19 and TRBJ2-5 gives the whole variable domain DGGITQSPKYLFRKEGQNVTLSCEQNLNHDAMYWYRQDPGQGLRLIYYSQIVNDFQKGDIAEGYSVSREKKESFPLTVTSAQKNPTAFYLCASSTTNRGLQETQYFGPGTRLLVL.

This clonotype occurred many times. The J gene is TRBJ2-7, the V gene TRBV20-1; D not resolved. CDR3 length equals 13 residues. The ends were cut back, 6 bases at V and 0 bases at J, with 12 bases in the middle. CDR1 DFQATT and CDR2 SNEGSKA come from the germline V gene (reference sequence). The CDR3 region is CSARTAPSYEQYF. CDR3 coding DNA: TGCAGTGCCAGAACAGCCCCCTCCTACGAGCAGTACTTC.

This clonotype was picked up many times. The chain is built from TRBV11-1 and TRBJ1-2; D is uncertain. The V and J ends lost 5 bases and 8 bases respectively, with 15 bases between them. Germline assignment: CDR1 SGHAT and CDR2 FQDESV (reference sequence). This CDR3 is 13 amino acids long. The DNA for the CDR3 is TGTGCCAGCAGCCCCAATCTACTGGGGGGCTACACCTTC. It translates to CASSPNLLGGYTF.

This clonotype was seen ten or more times. The V call is TRBV28, the J call TRBJ1-1; D is ambiguous. The CDR3 is 13 residues long. The germline CDR1 and CDR2 sequences are MDHEN and SYDVKM. The V end lost 4 bases, the J end lost 9 bases, and 15 bases lay between the germline ends. CDR3 nucleotide sequence: TGTGCCAGCAGTTCCCGCCGTAAGTTACAAGCTTTCTTT. Translating it yields CASSSRRKLQAFF.

This clonotype was seen more than once but under ten times. The chain uses TRBV28 and TRBJ1-3; 12 bases fit TRBD1. The CDR3 loop spans 16 amino acids. The V and J ends lost 6 bases and 0 bases, in that order; junction bases with no gene match: 3. The germline gives CDR1 MDHEN, CDR2 SYDVKM. The CDR3 is CASRWDRGLSGNTIYF. The CDR3 DNA is TGTGCCAGCAGATGGGACAGGGGGCTCTCTGGAAACACCATATATTTT.

This clonotype has ten or more counts. The chain combines TRBV18 with TRBJ1-5; no clear D gene. Per germline, CDR1 KGHSH and CDR2 LQKENI. The CDR3 has 15 residues. V gave up 2 bases and J gave up 0 bases, with 8 bases separating them. This CDR3 reads CASSPNWNSNQPQHF. The DNA for the CDR3 is TGTGCCAGCTCACCAAACTGGAATAGCAATCAGCCCCAGCATTTT.

This clonotype was seen repeatedly, ten times or more. V and J are TRBV11-3 and TRBJ2-5, with 8 bases fitting TRBD2. V shed 4 bases, J shed 4 bases, and the junction held 8 bases outside the gene matches. CDR1 and CDR2 (germline): SGHNT, YENEEA. The CDR3 is 15 amino acids. As DNA, the CDR3 is TGTGCCAGCAGCTCCCCGCGAACTAGCGGAGAGACCCAGTACTTC. Translation gives CASSSPRTSGETQYF.